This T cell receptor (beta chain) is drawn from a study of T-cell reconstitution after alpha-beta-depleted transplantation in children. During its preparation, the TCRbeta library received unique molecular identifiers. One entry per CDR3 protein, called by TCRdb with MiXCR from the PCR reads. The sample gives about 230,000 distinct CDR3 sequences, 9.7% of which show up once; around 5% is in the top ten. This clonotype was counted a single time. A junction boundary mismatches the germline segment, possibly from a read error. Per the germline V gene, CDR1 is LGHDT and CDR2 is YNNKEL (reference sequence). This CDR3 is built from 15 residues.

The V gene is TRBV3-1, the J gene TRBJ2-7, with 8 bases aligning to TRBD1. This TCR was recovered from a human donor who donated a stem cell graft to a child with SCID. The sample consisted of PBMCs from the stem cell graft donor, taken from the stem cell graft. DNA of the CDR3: TGTGCCACCAGCCCAGGGGGCAGAAGCTCCTACGAGCAGTACTTC. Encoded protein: CATSPGGRSSYEQYF.